Below, one T cell receptor (beta chain) is given with its context. This sample was taken from a study of early T cells in non-severe SARS-CoV-2 infection. TCRdb re-called the 5' RACE reads with MiXCR, one entry per CDR3 protein. The sample has 60,000 to 65,000 distinct CDR3 sequences, under 15% seen once. The trim removed 2 bases at V and 3 bases at J, leaving 6 bases unmatched. Germline CDR1 and CDR2: SGHDT and YYEEEE. The CDR3 length is 15 residues. The clonotype was recovered from an adult who was a healthcare worker with PCR-confirmed SARS-CoV-2 infection or an uninfected control (not recorded which). The chain combines TRBV5-6 with TRBJ2-7, with TRBD2 identical over 9 bases. The sequenced sample was whole blood. CDR3 DNA: TGTGCCAGCAGCTTCGGACTAGCGACATACTACGAGCAGTACTTC. This translates into CASSFGLATYYEQYF.